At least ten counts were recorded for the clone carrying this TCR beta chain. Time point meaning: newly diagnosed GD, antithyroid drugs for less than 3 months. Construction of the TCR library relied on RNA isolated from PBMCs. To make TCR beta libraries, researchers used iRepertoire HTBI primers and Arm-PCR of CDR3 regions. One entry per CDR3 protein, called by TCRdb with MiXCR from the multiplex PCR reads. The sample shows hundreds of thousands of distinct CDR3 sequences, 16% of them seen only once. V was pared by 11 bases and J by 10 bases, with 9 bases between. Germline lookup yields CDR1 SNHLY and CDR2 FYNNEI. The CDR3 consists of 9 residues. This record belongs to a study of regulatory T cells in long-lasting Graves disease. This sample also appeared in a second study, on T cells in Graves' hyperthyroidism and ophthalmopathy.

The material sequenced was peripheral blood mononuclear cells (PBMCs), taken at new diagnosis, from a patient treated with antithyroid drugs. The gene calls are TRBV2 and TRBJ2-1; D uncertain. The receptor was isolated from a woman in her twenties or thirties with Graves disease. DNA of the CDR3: TGTGCCGTCACTCCAGAGCAGTTCTTC. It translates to CAVTPEQFF.